A selection of T cell receptor beta chains follows, all from one sample in a study of blood T cell repertoires in COVID-19. The repertoire was sequenced with immunoSEQ multiplex PCR; TCRdb's copy has only in-frame clones and lacks some. The repertoire holds hundreds of thousands of clones, with approximately 81% as singletons. Sequencing was done on a sample of PBMCs or T cells enriched from blood (not recorded which). These receptors were collected from a woman aged 25 to 39 who had been exposed to COVID-19. The CDR3 runs from the conserved cysteine through the conserved F or W. D genes are given only for firm matches. Size tells how often a clone was seen (once, few, many) or the class of an expanded clone, and some rows leave it out.

cdr3_length clone_size j_call d_call v_call cdr3_aa cdr3_nt
16 once TRBJ2-1 TRBD2 TRBV5-4 CASNLVGAGVRNEQFF TGTGCCAGCAACCTGGTGGGAGCGGGAGTAAGAAATGAGCAGTTCTTC
16 . TRBJ2-1 TRBD2 TRBV4-1 CASSQKVREATNEQFF TGCGCCAGCAGCCAAAAAGTACGGGAGGCCACCAATGAGCAGTTCTTC
17 . TRBJ2-7 . TRBV4-3 CASSQVPGSRGDYEQYF TGCGCCAGCAGCCAAGTCCCGGGGAGCAGGGGGGACTACGAGCAGTACTTC
15 . TRBJ2-5 TRBD1 TRBV9 CASSRGQERQETQYF TGTGCGTCTTCCAGGGGACAGGAGCGGCAAGAGACCCAGTACTTC
11 . TRBJ1-1 . TRBV19 CASTPGTEAFF TGTGCCAGTACCCCCGGGACTGAAGCTTTCTTT
13 . TRBJ2-3 . TRBV7-9 CASSLSGEDTQYF TGTGCCAGCAGCTTAAGTGGGGAGGATACGCAGTATTTT
14 . TRBJ1-6 . TRBV27 CASSFQGKGSPLHF TGTGCCAGCAGTTTCCAGGGGAAAGGTTCACCCCTCCACTTT
16 . TRBJ1-3 . TRBV2 CASSDALTGMGNTIYF TGTGCCAGCAGTGATGCCTTGACAGGAATGGGAAACACCATATATTTT
14 . TRBJ1-1 TRBD1 TRBV10-3 CATSGQGAVTEAFF TGTGCCACCTCGGGGCAGGGGGCTGTGACTGAAGCTTTCTTT
14 . TRBJ1-1 . TRBV7-3 CASSLTVLNTEAFF TGTGCCAGCAGCTTGACAGTCCTGAACACTGAAGCTTTCTTT
16 . TRBJ1-3 TRBD1 TRBV16 CASSPRGQGVGNTIYF TGTGCCAGCAGCCCCCGGGGACAGGGTGTCGGAAACACCATATATTTT
16 . TRBJ1-2 TRBD1 TRBV7-2 CASSLAGQGSTYGYTF TGTGCCAGCAGCTTAGCGGGACAGGGGTCGACCTATGGCTACACCTTC
14 . TRBJ2-5 . TRBV5-1 CASRPTGGQETQYF TGCGCCAGCAGGCCCACCGGGGGGCAGGAGACCCAGTACTTC
13 . TRBJ1-2 . TRBV30 CAWSRTVLYGYTF TGTGCCTGGAGCAGAACAGTCCTCTATGGCTACACCTTC
12 . TRBJ2-3 . TRBV5-1 CASSLDMDTQYF TGCGCCAGCAGCTTGGACATGGATACGCAGTATTTT
16 . TRBJ2-5 . TRBV7-9 CASSATGTIIQETQYF TGTGCCAGCAGCGCAACCGGGACAATAATTCAAGAGACCCAGTACTTC
16 . TRBJ1-6 TRBD1 TRBV4-2 CASSQDRGGGSSPLHF TGTGCCAGCAGCCAAGATAGAGGAGGGGGCAGTTCACCCCTCCACTTT
15 . TRBJ2-7 . TRBV7-2 CASSLVAGEGYEQYF TGTGCCAGCAGCTTAGTGGCAGGGGAAGGCTACGAGCAGTACTTC
16 . TRBJ1-3 . TRBV5-5 CASSWGVKSSGNTIYF TGTGCCAGCAGCTGGGGAGTTAAAAGCTCTGGAAACACCATATATTTT
15 . TRBJ2-1 TRBD2 TRBV7-3 CASSIAGGPDREQFF TGTGCCAGCAGCATAGCGGGAGGTCCAGACAGGGAGCAGTTCTTC
13 . TRBJ2-5 TRBD1 TRBV2 CASRDRGGETQYF TGTGCCAGCAGGGACAGGGGTGGAGAGACCCAGTACTTC
14 . TRBJ2-7 TRBD2 TRBV27 CASSLGLAGVEQYF TGTGCCAGCAGTTTGGGTCTAGCGGGAGTTGAGCAGTACTTC
14 . TRBJ1-1 . TRBV5-1 CASSFLTGNTEAFF TGCGCCAGCAGCTTCCTGACAGGGAACACTGAAGCTTTCTTT
15 . TRBJ2-1 TRBD2 TRBV7-3 CASSLGSGGGNEQFF TGTGCCAGCAGCTTGGGTAGCGGGGGAGGGAATGAGCAGTTCTTC
14 . TRBJ2-3 . TRBV7-9 CASSLAPERDTQYF TGTGCCAGCAGCTTAGCCCCCGAACGGGATACGCAGTATTTT
13 . TRBJ1-5 . TRBV15 CATSRDPGGFQHF TGTGCCACCAGCAGAGACCCCGGGGGGTTCCAGCATTTT
17 . TRBJ2-1 TRBD2 TRBV19 CASSPINLREVHNEQFF TGTGCCAGTAGCCCCATCAATTTGCGGGAGGTCCACAATGAGCAGTTCTTC
15 . TRBJ2-2 TRBD1 TRBV5-4 CASSLDRGKTGELFF TGTGCCAGCAGCTTGGACAGGGGGAAGACCGGGGAGCTGTTTTTT
15 . TRBJ1-5 . TRBV12-5 CASGPWTDSNQPQHF TGTGCTAGTGGTCCCTGGACAGATAGCAATCAGCCCCAGCATTTT
13 . TRBJ2-5 TRBD2 TRBV30 CAWRSGRGETQYF TGTGCCTGGAGAAGCGGGAGAGGAGAGACCCAGTACTTC
15 . TRBJ1-2 TRBD1 TRBV28 CASQTSGQGNYGYTF TGTGCCAGTCAAACCTCCGGACAGGGAAACTATGGCTACACCTTC
15 . TRBJ2-1 TRBD2 TRBV7-2 CASSPSAGAYNEQFF TGTGCCAGCAGCCCCTCAGCGGGAGCATACAATGAGCAGTTCTTC
13 . TRBJ2-1 TRBD1 TRBV7-6 CASSPDRGRGQFF TGTGCCAGCAGCCCCGACAGGGGGCGTGGGCAGTTCTTC
18 . TRBJ2-6 . TRBV1 CTSSPGTSGRSGANVLTF TGCACCAGCAGCCCTGGGACTAGCGGGAGATCTGGGGCCAACGTCCTGACTTTC
12 . TRBJ1-4 . TRBV5-6 CASSLAEEKLFF TGTGCCAGCAGCTTGGCCGAGGAAAAACTGTTTTTT
17 once TRBJ2-3 TRBD2 TRBV5-1 CASSWGGSGASTDTQYF TGCGCCAGCAGCTGGGGGGGTAGCGGAGCTAGCACAGATACGCAGTATTTT
20 . TRBJ2-6 TRBD2 TRBV10-3 CAISSSHKSGGRPWANVLTF TGTGCCATCAGCTCCAGTCATAAGTCGGGGGGTCGGCCCTGGGCCAACGTCCTGACTTTC
15 . TRBJ1-1 TRBD1 TRBV24-1 CATSEQPTGGTEAFF TGTGCCACCAGTGAACAACCTACAGGGGGCACTGAAGCTTTCTTT
14 . TRBJ1-4 . TRBV28 CASSVGGEREKLFF TGTGCCAGCAGCGTGGGAGGTGAACGTGAAAAACTGTTTTTT
14 . TRBJ1-2 . TRBV7-2 CASSSRITNYGYTF TGTGCCAGCAGTTCCCGAATTACAAACTATGGCTACACCTTC
14 . TRBJ1-5 . TRBV6-7 CASSPGDHNQPQHF TGTGCCAGCAGTCCAGGGGATCACAATCAGCCCCAGCATTTT
15 . TRBJ1-2 TRBD1 TRBV24-1 CATSDGGQEGSGYTF TGTGCCACCAGTGATGGAGGACAGGAGGGAAGTGGCTACACCTTC
15 . TRBJ2-1 . TRBV3-1/TRBV3-2 CASSHRRAGSNEQFF TGTGCCAGCAGCCACCGTAGGGCAGGGTCGAATGAGCAGTTCTTC
15 . TRBJ2-5 TRBD1 TRBV7-2 CASSGRTGGLETQYF TGTGCCAGCAGCGGACGTACAGGGGGCTTGGAGACCCAGTACTTC
20 . TRBJ1-2 TRBD1 TRBV28 CASSFPSVRLTGRINYGYTF TGTGCCAGCAGTTTCCCGAGCGTGAGATTGACAGGGAGGATTAACTATGGCTACACCTTC
14 . TRBJ1-5 . TRBV28 CASVTDYSNQPQHF TGTGCCAGCGTTACAGATTATAGCAATCAGCCCCAGCATTTT
15 . TRBJ2-2 . TRBV9 CASSPAGALTGELFF TGTGCCAGCAGCCCAGCAGGGGCCCTCACCGGGGAGCTGTTTTTT
16 . TRBJ2-7 . TRBV7-6 CASSLAPMGGRYEQYF TGTGCCAGCAGCTTAGCCCCGATGGGGGGTCGCTACGAGCAGTACTTC
15 . TRBJ2-5 TRBD2 TRBV7-8 CASRTARGGQETQYF TGTGCCAGCAGGACCGCTCGCGGGGGGCAAGAGACCCAGTACTTC
15 . TRBJ2-7 . TRBV4-3 CASSQATGGRREQYF TGCGCCAGCAGCCAAGCGACGGGGGGCCGTCGGGAGCAGTACTTC
17 . TRBJ2-7 . TRBV7-8 CASSPLEGRGSSYEQYF TGTGCCAGCAGCCCTCTGGAGGGGCGGGGATCCTCCTACGAGCAGTACTTC
12 . TRBJ2-3 . TRBV7-3 CASSPGGDTQYF TGTGCCAGCAGCCCTGGGGGCGATACGCAGTATTTT
15 . TRBJ2-3 . TRBV2 CASTQGGTWTDTQYF TGTGCCAGCACCCAGGGAGGAACATGGACAGATACGCAGTATTTT